These T cell receptor beta chains were read from a single sample in a study of blood T cell repertoires in COVID-19. TCRdb's copy holds only in-frame clones and misses some; the assay was immunoSEQ multiplex PCR. The sample has roughly 200,000 clones, over 75% seen once. The sequencing sample was made of PBMCs or T cells enriched from blood (not recorded which). Receptors were obtained from a man between 35 and 55 years old who had recovered from COVID-19. Each CDR3 is given with its conserved first and last residue. Fields, in order: J gene, clone size, D gene, V gene, CDR3 DNA, CDR3 protein. The D gene is left open where the match is weak. Not all rows give a size; the values are once, few, many and, for expanded clones, a class.

TRBJ1-2	.	.	TRBV20-1	TGCAGTGGCCCGACAGAGTATGGCTACACCTTC	CSGPTEYGYTF
TRBJ1-4	once	TRBD1	TRBV29-1	TGCAGCTTCCAGACAGGGCAAGGGGGAAAACTGTTTTTT	CSFQTGQGGKLFF
TRBJ1-1	.	.	TRBV7-2	TGTGCCAGCAGCTTAGTTGGAGGAGTGAACACTGAAGCTTTCTTT	CASSLVGGVNTEAFF
TRBJ2-7	few	.	TRBV2	TGTGCCAGCAGTAGCCAGGGGCTTCACGAGCAGTACTTC	CASSSQGLHEQYF
TRBJ2-5	once	TRBD1	TRBV24-1	TGTGCCACCAGTGATTTGTCAGGGGGATTTGAGACCCAGTACTTC	CATSDLSGGFETQYF
TRBJ1-5	once	.	TRBV3-1/TRBV3-2	TGTGCCAGCAGCCAGGATGGCGGACATAGCAATCAGCCCCAGCATTTT	CASSQDGGHSNQPQHF
TRBJ1-1	.	.	TRBV25-1	TGTGCCAGCAGAACTGAATCGAACACTGAAGCTTTCTTT	CASRTESNTEAFF
TRBJ2-3	.	.	TRBV7-3	TGTGCCAGCAGCTTAGGCATTAGCACAGATACGCAGTATTTT	CASSLGISTDTQYF
TRBJ1-2	.	.	TRBV24-1	TGTGCCACCAGTGAGGCAGGGTGGAACTATGGCTACACCTTC	CATSEAGWNYGYTF
TRBJ1-3	.	.	TRBV11-2	TGTGCCAGCAGCTCAGGCAGTACTGGAAACACCATATATTTT	CASSSGSTGNTIYF
TRBJ2-7	few	TRBD2	TRBV19	TGTGCCAGGAGCCTACCCCCAACTAGCGGGAGCTCCTACGAGCAGTACTTC	CARSLPPTSGSSYEQYF
TRBJ2-5	.	TRBD2	TRBV30	TGTGCCTGGATTCCCGGGGGGGAGACCCAGTACTTC	CAWIPGGETQYF
TRBJ1-1	.	.	TRBV5-1	TGCGCCAGCAGCATTACAGGGTTGGGCACTGAAGCTTTCTTT	CASSITGLGTEAFF
TRBJ2-1	.	TRBD2	TRBV19	TGTGCCAGTAGTCCCGGGAGCGGGAGAGGCCACAATGAGCAGTTCTTC	CASSPGSGRGHNEQFF
TRBJ1-1	.	TRBD1	TRBV3-1/TRBV3-2	TGTGCCAGCAGGCCGGGACAGGGATCCCGTTTGATCACTGAAGCTTTCTTT	CASRPGQGSRLITEAFF
TRBJ2-7	.	.	TRBV27	TGTGCCAGCAGTGGCAGGGGAAGGGGGGAGCAGTACTTC	CASSGRGRGEQYF
TRBJ2-3	.	TRBD2	TRBV12-5	TGTGCTAGTGGCTCTAGCGGGGGATACACAGATACGCAGTATTTT	CASGSSGGYTDTQYF
TRBJ1-6	many	TRBD1	TRBV7-9	TGTGCCAGCAGCTTAGGACAGGGGTTTTATAATTCACCCCTCCACTTT	CASSLGQGFYNSPLHF
TRBJ1-3	.	.	TRBV5-1	TGCGCCAGCAGCCAGGACACCGCGGGAGGAAACACCATATATTTT	CASSQDTAGGNTIYF